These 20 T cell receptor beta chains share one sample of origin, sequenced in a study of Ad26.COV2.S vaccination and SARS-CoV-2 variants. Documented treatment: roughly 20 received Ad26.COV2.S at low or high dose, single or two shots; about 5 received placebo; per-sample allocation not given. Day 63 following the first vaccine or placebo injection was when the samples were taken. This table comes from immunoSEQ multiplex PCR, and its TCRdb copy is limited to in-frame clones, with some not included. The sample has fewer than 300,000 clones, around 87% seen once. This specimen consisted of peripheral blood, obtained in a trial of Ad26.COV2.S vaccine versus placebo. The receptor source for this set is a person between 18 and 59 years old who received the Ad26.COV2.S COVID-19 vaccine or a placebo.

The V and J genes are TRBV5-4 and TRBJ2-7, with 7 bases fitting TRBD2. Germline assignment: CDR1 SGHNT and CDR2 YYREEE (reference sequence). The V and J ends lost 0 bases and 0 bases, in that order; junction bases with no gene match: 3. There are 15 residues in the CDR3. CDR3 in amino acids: CASSLAPSGSYEQYF. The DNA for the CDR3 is TGTGCCAGCAGCTTGGCTCCTAGCGGCTCCTACGAGCAGTACTTC.

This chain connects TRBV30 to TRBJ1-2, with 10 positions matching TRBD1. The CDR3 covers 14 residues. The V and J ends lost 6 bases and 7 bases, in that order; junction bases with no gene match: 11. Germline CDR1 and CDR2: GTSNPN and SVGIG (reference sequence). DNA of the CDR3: TGTGCCTGTACCCGACAGGGGGCAAATGTTGGCTACACCTTC. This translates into CACTRQGANVGYTF.

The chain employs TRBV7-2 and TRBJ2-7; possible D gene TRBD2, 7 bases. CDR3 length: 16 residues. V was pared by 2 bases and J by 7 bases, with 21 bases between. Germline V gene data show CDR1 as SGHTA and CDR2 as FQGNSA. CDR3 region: CASSLRGAGVRLEQYF. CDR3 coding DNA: TGTGCCAGCAGCTTAAGGGGGGCGGGAGTCCGTCTGGAGCAGTACTTC. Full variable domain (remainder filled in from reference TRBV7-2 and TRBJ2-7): GAGVSQSPSNKVTEKGKDVELRCDPISGHTALYWYRQSLGQGLEFLIYFQGNSAPDKSGLPSDRFSAERTGGSVSTLTIQRTQQEDSAVYLCASSLRGAGVRLEQYFGPGTRLTVT.

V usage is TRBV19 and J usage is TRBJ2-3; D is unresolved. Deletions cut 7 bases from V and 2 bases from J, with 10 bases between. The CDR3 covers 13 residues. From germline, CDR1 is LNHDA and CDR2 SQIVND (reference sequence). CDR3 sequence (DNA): TGTGCCAGTAACACGAGAACCACAGATACGCAGTATTTT. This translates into CASNTRTTDTQYF.

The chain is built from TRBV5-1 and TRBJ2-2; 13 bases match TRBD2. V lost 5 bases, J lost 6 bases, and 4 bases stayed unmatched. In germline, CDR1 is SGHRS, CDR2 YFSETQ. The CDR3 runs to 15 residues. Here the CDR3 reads CASRLAGGQPGELFF. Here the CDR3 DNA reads TGCGCCAGCAGACTAGCGGGAGGGCAGCCCGGGGAGCTGTTTTTT.

The CDR3 sequence: CASSFSDRGTGELFF. Here the CDR3 DNA reads TGTGCCAGCAGCTTTAGTGACAGGGGGACCGGGGAGCTGTTTTTT. The V gene is TRBV5-6, the J gene TRBJ2-2, with 9 bases aligning to TRBD1. The CDR3 runs to 15 residues. V gave up 2 bases and J gave up 5 bases; unmatched junction bases: 4. Germline V CDR1 and CDR2: SGHDT, YYEEEE.

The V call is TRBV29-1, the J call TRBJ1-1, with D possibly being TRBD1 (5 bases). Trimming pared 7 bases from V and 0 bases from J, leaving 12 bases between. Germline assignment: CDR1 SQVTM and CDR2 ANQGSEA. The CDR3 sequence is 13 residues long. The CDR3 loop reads CSGGSWMNTEAFF. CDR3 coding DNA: TGCAGCGGGGGGAGCTGGATGAACACTGAAGCTTTCTTT.

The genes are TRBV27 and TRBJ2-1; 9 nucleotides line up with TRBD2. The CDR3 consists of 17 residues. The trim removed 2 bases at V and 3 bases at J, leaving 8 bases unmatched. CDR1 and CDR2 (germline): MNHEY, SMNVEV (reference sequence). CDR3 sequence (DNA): TGTGCCAGCAGTTTAGATTCTAGCGGGACGATCTACAATGAGCAGTTCTTC. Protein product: CASSLDSSGTIYNEQFF.

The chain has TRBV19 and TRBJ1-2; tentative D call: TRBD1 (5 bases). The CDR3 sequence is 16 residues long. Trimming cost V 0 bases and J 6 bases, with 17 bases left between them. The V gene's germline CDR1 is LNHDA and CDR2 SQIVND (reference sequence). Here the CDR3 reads CASSIDRRTTSDGYTF. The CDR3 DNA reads TGTGCCAGTAGTATAGATCGTCGGACAACATCCGATGGCTACACCTTC.

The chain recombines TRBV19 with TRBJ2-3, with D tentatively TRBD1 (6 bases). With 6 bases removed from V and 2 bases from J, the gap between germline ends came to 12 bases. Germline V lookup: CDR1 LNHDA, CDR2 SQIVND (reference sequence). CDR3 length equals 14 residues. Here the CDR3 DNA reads TGTGCCAGTAGACCGGACAGACACACAGATACGCAGTATTTT. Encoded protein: CASRPDRHTDTQYF.

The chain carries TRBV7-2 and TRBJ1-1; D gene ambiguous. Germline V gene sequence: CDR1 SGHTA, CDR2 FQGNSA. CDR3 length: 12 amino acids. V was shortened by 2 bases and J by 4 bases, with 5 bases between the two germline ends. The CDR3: CASSLFGTEAFF. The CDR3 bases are TGTGCCAGCAGCTTATTTGGCACTGAAGCTTTCTTT. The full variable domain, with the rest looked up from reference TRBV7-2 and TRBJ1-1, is GAGVSQSPSNKVTEKGKDVELRCDPISGHTALYWYRQSLGQGLEFLIYFQGNSAPDKSGLPSDRFSAERTGGSVSTLTIQRTQQEDSAVYLCASSLFGTEAFFGQGTRLTVV.

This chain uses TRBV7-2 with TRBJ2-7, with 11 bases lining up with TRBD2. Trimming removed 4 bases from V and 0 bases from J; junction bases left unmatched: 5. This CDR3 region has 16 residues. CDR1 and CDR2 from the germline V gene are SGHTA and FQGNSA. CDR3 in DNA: TGTGCCAGCAGCTCCGCCGGGACTAGCGGCTCCTACGAGCAGTACTTC. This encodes CASSSAGTSGSYEQYF.

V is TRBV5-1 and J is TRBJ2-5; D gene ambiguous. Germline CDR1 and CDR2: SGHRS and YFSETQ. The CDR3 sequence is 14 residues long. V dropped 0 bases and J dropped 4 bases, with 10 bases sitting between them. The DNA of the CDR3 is TGCGCCAGCAGCTTGGCCTCCTTTTTAGAGACCCAGTACTTC. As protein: CASSLASFLETQYF.

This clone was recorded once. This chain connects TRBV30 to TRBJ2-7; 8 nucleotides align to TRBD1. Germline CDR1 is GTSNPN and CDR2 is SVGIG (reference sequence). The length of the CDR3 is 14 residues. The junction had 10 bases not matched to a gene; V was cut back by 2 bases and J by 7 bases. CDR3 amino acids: CAWSIGTGVREQYF. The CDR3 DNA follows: TGTGCCTGGAGTATCGGGACAGGCGTTAGGGAGCAGTACTTC.

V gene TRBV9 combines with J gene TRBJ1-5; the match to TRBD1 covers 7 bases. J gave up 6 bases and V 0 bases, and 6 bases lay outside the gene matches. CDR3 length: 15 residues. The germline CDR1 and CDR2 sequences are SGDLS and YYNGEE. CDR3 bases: TGTGCCAGCAGCGTAGGACAGGGCGTCGGTCAGCCCCAGCATTTT. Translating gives CASSVGQGVGQPQHF.

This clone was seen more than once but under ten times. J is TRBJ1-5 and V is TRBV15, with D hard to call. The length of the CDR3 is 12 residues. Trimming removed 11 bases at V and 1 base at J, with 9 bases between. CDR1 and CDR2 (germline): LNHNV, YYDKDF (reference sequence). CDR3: CAVARSNQPQHF. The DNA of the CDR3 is TGTGCCGTAGCAAGGAGCAATCAGCCCCAGCATTTT.

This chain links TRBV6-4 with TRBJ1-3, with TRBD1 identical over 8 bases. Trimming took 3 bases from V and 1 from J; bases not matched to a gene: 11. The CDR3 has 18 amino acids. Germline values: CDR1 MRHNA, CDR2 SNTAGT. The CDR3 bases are TGTGCCAGCAGTGATGATACCGGGACAGGACTTTCTGGAAACACCATATATTTT. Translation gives CASSDDTGTGLSGNTIYF.

CDR3 bases: TGCGCCAGCAGCTTATTTAGCTCCCAAGAGACCCAGTACTTC. It specifies CASSLFSSQETQYF. The chain uses TRBV5-1 and TRBJ2-5; D unresolved. The CDR3 contains 14 residues. Germline V CDR1 and CDR2: SGHRS, YFSETQ. Trimming cost V 2 bases and J 1 base, with 9 bases left between them.

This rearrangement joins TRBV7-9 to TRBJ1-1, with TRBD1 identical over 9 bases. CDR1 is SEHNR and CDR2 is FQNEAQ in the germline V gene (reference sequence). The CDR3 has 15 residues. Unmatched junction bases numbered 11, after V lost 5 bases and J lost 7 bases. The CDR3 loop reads CASSIYRDRDDEAFF. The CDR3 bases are TGTGCCAGCAGCATCTACCGGGACAGGGACGATGAAGCTTTCTTT.

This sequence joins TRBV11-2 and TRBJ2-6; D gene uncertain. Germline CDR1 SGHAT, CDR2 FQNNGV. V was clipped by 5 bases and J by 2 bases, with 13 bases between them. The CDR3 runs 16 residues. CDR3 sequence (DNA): TGTGCCAGCAGCCAGATCAAGGGCCCTGGGGCCAACGTCCTGACTTTC. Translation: CASSQIKGPGANVLTF.